This T cell receptor (beta chain) appears in the sequencing data of a study of monozygotic twins with inflammatory bowel disease. The CDR3 extends over 12 amino acids. Germline CDR1 and CDR2: SSHAT and FNYEAQ (reference sequence). UMIs bearing a 6-nucleotide sample barcode were added through template switching. TCRdb reworked the 5' RACE reads into one entry per CDR3 protein, no DNA. This table lists some 150,000 distinct CDR3 sequences. In the case of this clonotype: Its antigen is unidentified.

Whole-study findings and limits: Twins classed as concordant or discordant showed no difference in repertoire similarity, possibly from limited power. Support was absent for any single strong signal or clonotype linked to IBD. Healthy co-twins had higher TCRbeta inverse Simpson diversity than their IBD twins.

Sequenced input: blood. The sequence was obtained from a human donor with ulcerative colitis or Crohn's disease, or a healthy co-twin of an affected twin (not recorded which). The J gene is TRBJ2-3, the V gene TRBV7-7; TCRdb's D call, TRBD1, is unchecked because there is no DNA. CDR3 sequence reads: CASSPGGDTQYF.